The 5 T cell receptor beta chains presented below share a single source sample, sequenced in a study of T cell responses to AZD1222 COVID-19 vaccine. The table came from immunoSEQ multiplex PCR; TCRdb's copy has only in-frame clones and leaves some out. The sample has 120,000 to 150,000 clones, approximately 90% seen once; the top ten hold approximately 3%. The material was peripheral blood, obtained on day 0 of AZD1222 vaccination. The receptor set was obtained from an adult in good health.

The chain is built from TRBV5-1 and TRBJ1-2, with 7 bases lining up with TRBD1. Trimming at V came to 0 bases and at J to 4 bases, leaving 3 bases not matched to a gene. The CDR3 runs to 14 residues. Germline CDR1 reads SGHRS; CDR2 reads YFSETQ. The DNA for the CDR3 is TGCGCCAGCAGCTTGGTGGCAGGGGGCTATGGCTACACCTTC. Its protein is CASSLVAGGYGYTF.

V gene TRBV25-1 combines with J gene TRBJ1-2; 10 bases map to TRBD1. The J segment lost 8 bases and the V segment lost 4 bases, leaving 7 bases of the junction unmatched. This CDR3 spans 14 amino acids. The germline V gene has CDR1 MGHDK and CDR2 SYGVNS. The CDR3 nucleotides read TGTGCCAGCAGTGCGTCCGGGACAGGGGTCGGCTACACCTTC. It encodes CASSASGTGVGYTF.

The chain carries TRBV7-2 and TRBJ1-3, with D hard to call. The germline gives CDR1 SGHTA, CDR2 FQGNSA. There are 15 residues in the CDR3. Trimming took 5 bases from V and 4 from J, leaving 15 bases between them. CDR3 sequence: CASSDGIFLGNTIYF. The DNA of the CDR3 is TGTGCCAGCAGCGATGGGATATTTTTAGGAAACACCATATATTTT.

V usage is TRBV7-9 and J usage is TRBJ2-5; TRBD1 matches at 8 bases. This CDR3 region has 19 residues. Germline CDR1 reads SEHNR; CDR2 reads FQNEAQ (reference sequence). J was trimmed by 2 bases and V by 0 bases; bases with no gene match: 14. As DNA, the CDR3 is TGTGCCAGCAGCTTAGCGTCCATCTCAACCCAGGGGGCTCAAGAGACCCAGTACTTC. Encoded protein: CASSLASISTQGAQETQYF.

The V call is TRBV19, the J call TRBJ1-1; the match to TRBD1 covers 8 bases. Unmatched junction bases numbered 9, after V lost 9 bases and J lost 0 bases. This CDR3 spans 15 amino acids. In germline, CDR1 is LNHDA, CDR2 SQIVND (reference sequence). CDR3 protein: CASRQGRGVNTEAFF. In DNA form, the CDR3 reads TGTGCCAGCCGACAGGGGAGAGGGGTGAACACTGAAGCTTTCTTT.